Each of the 9 T cell receptor beta chains below was sequenced from the same sample in a study of beta chain features in type 1 diabetes. What these receptors recognize is not known. Study observations and caveats: All four CD4+ subsets of Type 1 diabetes patients contained TCRB CDR3s that were moderately but significantly shorter.

Every isolated RNA sample was fully reverse transcribed, so sequencing captured expressed TCRB transcripts. The assay was immunoSEQ multiplex PCR, and TCRdb's table has in-frame clones only and misses some. The table records some 290,000 clones, roughly an eighth of them present only once. Sequencing input: naive CD4+ T cells from blood. These receptor sequences come from a man between 25 and 39 years old with type 1 diabetes.

The sample holds a few counts of this clone. This chain connects TRBV7-2 to TRBJ1-5; 8 nucleotides match TRBD1. The CDR3 is 14 amino acids. Germline lookup yields CDR1 SGHTA and CDR2 FQGNSA. The V gene end was trimmed by 4 bases and the J gene end by 3 bases; junction bases not matched to a gene: 2. The CDR3 region is CASSSDRANQPQHF. The DNA for the CDR3 is TGTGCCAGCAGCTCGGACAGGGCCAATCAGCCCCAGCATTTT.

This sequence joins TRBV9 and TRBJ2-3, with 7 bases aligning to TRBD2. The CDR3 loop spans 17 amino acids. J lost 1 base, V lost 0 bases, and 8 bases had no gene match. Germline V gene lookup returns CDR1 SGDLS and CDR2 YYNGEE. The DNA for the CDR3 is TGTGCCAGCAGCGTAGGACGAGGGGAGGGCCGCACAGATACGCAGTATTTT. Protein product: CASSVGRGEGRTDTQYF.

The CDR3 region is CASSTRSLTPEQFF. Written as DNA, the CDR3 is TGTGCCAGCAGCACGAGAAGTCTAACGCCTGAGCAGTTCTTC. J is TRBJ2-1 and V is TRBV11-2; D not resolved. V shed 5 bases and J shed 9 bases, with 17 bases lying between them. The CDR3 runs 14 residues. Germline CDR1 SGHAT, CDR2 FQNNGV.

This sequence joins TRBV7-8 and TRBJ1-5; D is uncertain. The CDR3 is 15 amino acids. Trimming shortened V by 5 bases and J by 3 bases, and 14 bases separated the two germline ends. Per the germline V gene, CDR1 is SGHVS and CDR2 is FQNEAQ. The CDR3 sequence: CASSLGGQVNQPQHF. The CDR3 DNA reads TGTGCCAGCAGCCTAGGAGGGCAGGTCAATCAGCCCCAGCATTTT.

The V and J genes are TRBV10-3 and TRBJ2-7; D perhaps matches TRBD2 (6 bases). Trimming shortened V by 0 bases and J by 3 bases, and 15 bases separated the two germline ends. This CDR3 comprises 16 residues. The germline V gene has CDR1 ENHRY and CDR2 SYGVKD. CDR3 residues: CAISESSASADYEQYF. In DNA, the CDR3 is TGTGCCATCAGTGAGTCAAGCGCTAGCGCGGACTACGAGCAGTACTTC.

The chain uses TRBV28 and TRBJ1-1; D is undetermined. This CDR3 is built from 15 residues. V gave up 6 bases and J gave up 3 bases, with 17 bases separating them. Germline lookup yields CDR1 MDHEN and CDR2 SYDVKM. The CDR3 reads CASSTQSPRYTEAFF. CDR3 sequence (DNA): TGTGCCAGCAGCACTCAGTCCCCCAGGTACACTGAAGCTTTCTTT.

This clone was recorded a few times. The chain joins TRBV9 to TRBJ2-7, with 8 bases lining up with TRBD1. The germline V gene encodes CDR1 SGDLS and CDR2 YYNGEE. Trimming at V came to 4 bases and at J to 0 bases, leaving 6 bases not matched to a gene. This CDR3 comprises 15 residues. CDR3 sequence: CASSTSGTGSYEQYF. CDR3 bases: TGTGCCAGCAGCACATCCGGGACAGGCTCCTACGAGCAGTACTTC.

This clone has more than one count but fewer than ten. The rearrangement uses TRBV5-6 and TRBJ1-1; D is perhaps TRBD1 (6 bases). The V gene's germline CDR1 is SGHDT and CDR2 YYEEEE. The ends were cut back, 2 bases at V and 0 bases at J, with 11 bases in the middle. The CDR3 is 15 amino acids. Written as DNA, the CDR3 is TGTGCCAGCAGCTTTCAGGGGAACATGAACACTGAAGCTTTCTTT. It yields the protein CASSFQGNMNTEAFF.

The gene calls are TRBV28 and TRBJ1-1; 7 bases fit TRBD1. There are 14 residues in the CDR3. The germline V gene has CDR1 MDHEN and CDR2 SYDVKM. The V and J ends lost 6 bases and 4 bases, in that order; junction bases with no gene match: 8. The CDR3 loop reads CASSRPGTVTEAFF. CDR3 sequence (DNA): TGTGCCAGCAGCCGACCCGGGACAGTCACTGAAGCTTTCTTT.